The 6 T cell receptor beta chains in this list originate from one sample, sequenced in a study of blood T cell repertoires in COVID-19. Some clones are missing from TCRdb's copy, which holds only in-frame ones; the method was immunoSEQ multiplex PCR. The sample lists about 210,000 clones; approximately 85% were seen once. Sequenced: peripheral blood. These receptors were taken from a woman in her sixties or seventies with COVID-19, enrolled during active disease.

The chain joins TRBV30 to TRBJ2-1; no definite D call. The germline V gene has CDR1 GTSNPN and CDR2 SVGIG (reference sequence). This CDR3 region has 10 residues. Trimming stripped 0 bases from V and 9 bases from J, with 3 bases between. CDR3 region: CAWSVLEQFF. CDR3 sequence (DNA): TGTGCCTGGAGTGTACTTGAGCAGTTCTTC.

About this clone: This same CDR3 is encoded by further DNA sequences in the sample. This sequence joins TRBV28 and TRBJ1-5; no firm D call. The germline gives CDR1 MDHEN, CDR2 SYDVKM. V lost 3 bases to trimming and J lost 1 base, with 7 bases between them. This CDR3 is built from 14 residues. The CDR3: CASSFGGSNQPQHF. The DNA for the CDR3 is TGTGCCAGCAGTTTCGGAGGGAGCAATCAGCCCCAGCATTTT. Complete variable domain (other parts from reference TRBV28 and TRBJ1-5): DVKVTQSSRYLVKRTGEKVFLECVQDMDHENMFWYRQDPGLGLRLIYFSYDVKMKEKGDIPEGYSVSREKKERFSLILESASTNQTSMYLCASSFGGSNQPQHFGDGTRLSIL.

The J gene is TRBJ2-7, the V gene TRBV16; D is unclear. This CDR3 comprises 13 residues. Germline V lookup: CDR1 KGHSY, CDR2 FQNENV. Trimming removed 4 bases from V and 3 bases from J, with 10 bases in between. The CDR3 sequence: CASSPLADYEQYF. The CDR3 DNA reads as TGTGCCAGCAGCCCGTTAGCAGACTACGAGCAGTACTTC.

The J gene is TRBJ1-6, the V gene TRBV28; D is unclear. The germline V gene encodes CDR1 MDHEN and CDR2 SYDVKM. There are 14 residues in the CDR3. Trimming pared 7 bases from V and 5 bases from J, leaving 12 bases between. In nucleotides, the CDR3 is TGTGCCAGCACCCTCCGGCAGGATAATTCACCCCTCCACTTT. Protein sequence: CASTLRQDNSPLHF.

This clone showed up just a few times. The chain has TRBV6-2 or TRBV6-3 and TRBJ1-5, with 7 bases fitting TRBD1. The CDR3 covers 17 residues. With 5 bases clipped from V and 2 bases from J, the junction kept 12 bases outside the gene matches. In germline, CDR1 is MNHEY, CDR2 SVGEGT. The CDR3 nucleotides read TGTGCCAGCAGTGCCCAAAAAACAGGGGTCGGCAATCAGCCCCAGCATTTT. This sequence encodes CASSAQKTGVGNQPQHF.

The table lists this clone with a few counts. This chain uses TRBV9 with TRBJ1-4, with D maybe TRBD1 (6 bases). This CDR3 has 14 residues. Trimming cost V 4 bases and J 5 bases, with 12 bases left between them. The germline V gene has CDR1 SGDLS and CDR2 YYNGEE. This chain's CDR3 is CASSSGQPNEKLFF. Here the CDR3 DNA reads TGTGCCAGCAGCTCGGGACAACCCAATGAAAAACTGTTTTTT. Combining the CDR3 with reference TRBV9 and TRBJ1-4 gives the whole variable domain DSGVTQTPKHLITATGQRVTLRCSPRSGDLSVYWYQQSLDQGLQFLIQYYNGEERAKGNILERFSAQQFPDLHSELNLSSLELGDSALYFCASSSGQPNEKLFFGSGTQLSVL.